Shown below are 22 T cell receptor beta chains from a single sample sequenced in a study of blood T cell repertoires in COVID-19. Clones were read by immunoSEQ multiplex PCR, and TCRdb kept only the in-frame ones, dropping some. The sample contains tens of thousands of clones, around 89% of which appear only once. Source material: peripheral blood. All receptors derive from a woman older than 75 with acute or convalescent COVID-19.

The chain employs TRBV10-3 and TRBJ1-1; 12 bases agree with TRBD1. The CDR3 totals 17 residues. V shed 7 bases, J shed 7 bases, and the junction held 16 bases outside the gene matches. Germline loops: CDR1 ENHRY, CDR2 SYGVKD. The CDR3 nucleotides read TGTGCCATCACACCAAACTCCGGGACAGGGGGCTCCGGTGAAGCTTTCTTT. Translating gives CAITPNSGTGGSGEAFF.

The chain is built from TRBV15 and TRBJ1-1; D unclear. The CDR3 loop spans 16 amino acids. V gave up 4 bases and J gave up 4 bases, with 19 bases separating them. CDR1 is LNHNV, CDR2 YYDKDF, per germline (reference sequence). The CDR3 loop is CATSNPMGLGSTEAFF. Written as DNA, the CDR3 is TGTGCCACCAGCAACCCCATGGGCTTGGGTAGCACTGAAGCTTTCTTT.

The chain carries TRBV5-1 and TRBJ2-5; the D gene is possibly TRBD2 (5 bases). The CDR3 sequence is 15 residues long. Deletions cut 1 base from V and 5 bases from J, with 15 bases between. Germline assignment: CDR1 SGHRS and CDR2 YFSETQ. The CDR3 loop reads CASSLNTRSGETQYF. The CDR3 nucleotides read TGCGCCAGCAGCTTGAATACTAGGAGTGGGGAGACCCAGTACTTC.

This clone was detected only a few times. This chain joins TRBV6-5 and TRBJ1-6, with 11 bases that match TRBD1. CDR1 and CDR2 from the germline V gene are MNHEY and SVGAGI. Losses at the gene ends were 7 bases for V and 9 bases for J; bases not matched to a gene: 5. This CDR3 is built from 14 residues. In DNA, the CDR3 is TGTGCCAGCACCCGGACAGGGGGCGGTTCACCCCTCCACTTT. Its translation: CASTRTGGGSPLHF.

In the case of this clone: Other DNA variants within this sample encode the same CDR3. The chain recombines TRBV7-2 with TRBJ2-3, with 10 bases lining up with TRBD2. The V gene's germline CDR1 is SGHTA and CDR2 FQGNSA. With 1 base clipped from V and 3 bases from J, the junction kept 1 base outside the gene matches. The CDR3 sequence is 15 residues long. The CDR3 DNA reads TGTGCCAGCAGCTTAGGAGCGGGGGGGACAGATACGCAGTATTTT. Translation gives CASSLGAGGTDTQYF.

The chain is built from TRBV6-5 and TRBJ1-3, with D possibly matching TRBD1 (6 bases). The V end was cut by 4 bases, the J end by 4 bases, with 17 bases between. CDR3 length equals 16 residues. Germline V gene lookup returns CDR1 MNHEY and CDR2 SVGAGI. CDR3 DNA: TGTGCCAGCAGTTTCGGACAGCCTCTCGAGGGAAACACCATATATTTT. It yields the protein CASSFGQPLEGNTIYF.

This rearrangement joins TRBV30 to TRBJ1-5; weak D call: TRBD1 (6 bases). Trimming cost V 6 bases and J 6 bases, with 24 bases left between them. The CDR3 covers 16 residues. Germline CDR1 and CDR2: GTSNPN and SVGIG (reference sequence). The CDR3: CACTGSGATGRQPQHF. In DNA, the CDR3 is TGTGCCTGTACAGGGAGCGGGGCAACGGGCCGTCAGCCCCAGCATTTT. The complete variable domain, with remaining parts taken from reference TRBV30 and TRBJ1-5, reads SQTIHQWPATLVQPVGSPLSLECTVEGTSNPNLYWYRQAAGRGLQLLFYSVGIGQISSEVPQNLSASRPQDRQFILSSKKLLLSDSGFYLCACTGSGATGRQPQHFGDGTRLSIL.

This clone appeared a single time. The rearrangement uses TRBV6-5 and TRBJ1-2, with a weak D call TRBD1 (6 bases). The length of the CDR3 is 13 residues. V was cut by 2 bases and J by 4 bases, with 8 bases left in between. Per germline, CDR1 MNHEY and CDR2 SVGAGI. CDR3 amino acids: CASSYEGVYGYTF. The CDR3 DNA follows: TGTGCCAGCAGTTACGAGGGGGTCTATGGCTACACCTTC.

This chain uses TRBV5-4 with TRBJ2-2; possibly TRBD1 for D (6 bases). This CDR3 contains 15 residues. The V end was cut by 4 bases, the J end by 0 bases, with 10 bases between. The germline V gene has CDR1 SGHNT and CDR2 YYREEE (reference sequence). The CDR3 region has the DNA TGTGCCAGCAGCATACAGGGAACGAACACCGGGGAGCTGTTTTTT. This translates into CASSIQGTNTGELFF.

The rearrangement uses TRBV6-5 and TRBJ2-1; TRBD2 matches 11 bases. The V and J ends lost 0 bases and 7 bases, in that order; junction bases with no gene match: 5. The CDR3 is made up of 16 amino acids. Germline V gene data show CDR1 as MNHEY and CDR2 as SVGAGI. This CDR3 is CASSYSLPSGRNEQFF. In nucleotides, the CDR3 is TGTGCCAGCAGTTACTCGTTGCCTAGCGGGAGGAATGAGCAGTTCTTC.

The CDR3 coding sequence is TGCGCCAGCAGCCAAGAGGGGACAGGGATGGACACTGAAGCTTTCTTT. Translating gives CASSQEGTGMDTEAFF. The chain has TRBV4-1 and TRBJ1-1; 9 nucleotides agree with TRBD1. The CDR3 has 16 amino acids. The germline CDR1 and CDR2 sequences are MGHRA and YSYEKL. V trimming: 0 bases; J trimming: 3 bases; junction bases outside the gene matches: 5.

This clone was picked up one time. The chain carries TRBV10-3 and TRBJ1-4; weak D call: TRBD1 (5 bases). With 3 bases removed from V and 7 bases from J, the gap between germline ends came to 12 bases. CDR1 and CDR2 from the germline V gene are ENHRY and SYGVKD. The CDR3 sequence is 14 residues long. This chain's CDR3 is CAISEGRDREKLFF. In DNA, the CDR3 is TGTGCCATCAGTGAAGGCAGGGATCGTGAAAAACTGTTTTTT.

This chain uses TRBV2 with TRBJ1-6; D remains unclear. V shed 7 bases and J shed 6 bases, with 10 bases lying between them. Germline V gene lookup returns CDR1 SNHLY and CDR2 FYNNEI. CDR3 length equals 13 residues. This chain's CDR3 is CASMAQFNSPLHF. CDR3 in DNA: TGTGCCAGCATGGCCCAGTTTAATTCACCCCTCCACTTT.

V gene TRBV7-6 combines with J gene TRBJ1-1; tentatively, D is TRBD1 (6 bases). There are 17 residues in the CDR3. In germline, CDR1 is SGHVS, CDR2 FNYEAQ. The ends were cut back, 5 bases at V and 1 base at J, with 20 bases in the middle. The CDR3 coding sequence is TGTGCCAGCAGCCCGCGACAGGCTCAAGAGTGGAACACTGAAGCTTTCTTT. Amino acids: CASSPRQAQEWNTEAFF.

J is TRBJ1-2 and V is TRBV4-2, with D unclear. From germline, CDR1 is LGHNA and CDR2 YNFKEQ. The CDR3 sequence is 16 residues long. V shed 2 bases and J shed 0 bases, with 13 bases lying between them. For the CDR3, the DNA is TGTGCCAGCAGCCAACTAGACGGGTCAGCTAACTATGGCTACACCTTC. Its translation is CASSQLDGSANYGYTF.

The chain's CDR3 is CASSLARDYQNIQYF. The CDR3 DNA follows: TGTGCCAGCAGCTTAGCTCGGGACTATCAAAACATTCAGTACTTC. The genes are TRBV7-9 and TRBJ2-4, with 7 bases identical to TRBD2. V lost 0 bases to trimming and J lost 5 bases; unmatched junction nucleotides: 4. The germline CDR1 and CDR2 sequences are SEHNR and FQNEAQ (reference sequence). This CDR3 spans 15 amino acids.

The gene calls are TRBV2 and TRBJ2-3; TRBD1 might be the D (6 bases). Germline CDR1 and CDR2: SNHLY and FYNNEI. Trimming pared 6 bases from V and 2 bases from J, leaving 18 bases between. This CDR3 is 16 amino acids long. CDR3 protein: CASRPRDTIPTDTQYF. The CDR3 DNA is TGTGCCAGCAGGCCCCGGGACACAATTCCCACAGATACGCAGTATTTT.

This clone occurred once. The chain employs TRBV11-2 and TRBJ2-1; perhaps TRBD2 as D (6 bases). The germline gives CDR1 SGHAT, CDR2 FQNNGV. Trimming left V 8 bases short and J 3 bases short, with 17 bases between. The CDR3 runs to 15 residues. CDR3 coding DNA: TGTGCCAGCCGCCGTTTTGGGGGGATCTACAATGAGCAGTTCTTC. Its protein is CASRRFGGIYNEQFF.

The chain carries TRBV6-5 and TRBJ1-1; 7 bases line up with TRBD1. CDR1 and CDR2 from the germline V gene are MNHEY and SVGAGI. The ends lost 6 bases at V and 11 bases at J; junction bases unmatched: 9. CDR3 length: 12 amino acids. DNA for the CDR3: TGTGCCAGCAGGGGGACAGACCTGAGGGCTTTCTTT. Its translation: CASRGTDLRAFF.

This clone was seen only once. The rearrangement links TRBV5-1 to TRBJ2-2; D perhaps matches TRBD1 (6 bases). In germline, CDR1 is SGHRS, CDR2 YFSETQ. This CDR3 spans 14 amino acids. Trimming stripped 4 bases from V and 3 bases from J, with 10 bases between. As DNA, the CDR3 is TGCGCCAGCAGCCCCCGGACAGACACCGGGGAGCTGTTTTTT. This encodes CASSPRTDTGELFF.

The chain couples TRBV5-1 to TRBJ2-3; 10 bases match TRBD1. CDR3 length: 15 residues. Germline values: CDR1 SGHRS, CDR2 YFSETQ. The ends lost 6 bases at V and 6 bases at J; junction bases unmatched: 10. The CDR3 spells CASKTDRGLGDTQYF. CDR3 DNA sequence: TGCGCCAGCAAAACAGACAGGGGGCTAGGGGATACGCAGTATTTT. Based on the CDR3 plus reference TRBV5-1 and TRBJ2-3, the full variable domain is KAGVTQTPRYLIKTRGQQVTLSCSPISGHRSVSWYQQTPGQGLQFLFEYFSETQRNKGNFPGRFSGRQFSNSRSEMNVSTLELGDSALYLCASKTDRGLGDTQYFGPGTRLTVL.

This chain connects TRBV19 to TRBJ1-2, with D perhaps matching TRBD1 (5 bases). V was trimmed by 7 bases and J by 8 bases, leaving 20 bases between them. CDR1 is LNHDA, CDR2 SQIVND, per germline (reference sequence). There are 14 residues in the CDR3. The CDR3 is CASNIRSGLIGYTF. CDR3 coding DNA: TGTGCCAGTAACATCAGATCAGGGTTAATCGGCTACACCTTC.